Each of the 2 T cell receptor beta chains below was sequenced from the same sample in a study of graft-versus-host responses after intestinal transplantation. Repertoires were generated with immunoSEQ multiplex PCR, while TCRdb's copy carries only in-frame clones and drops some. Of about 15,000 clones in the sample, 70% to 90% are singletons; the top ten hold 6% to 8.5%. Sequencing was performed on bone marrow, taken around 120 days after intestinal transplantation. These receptors all come from a human patient who received an intestinal transplant, so some T cells may come from the graft donor.

V is TRBV5-1 and J is TRBJ1-6; 7 bases align to TRBD1. The trim removed 2 bases at V and 3 bases at J, leaving 5 bases unmatched. The CDR3 is 16 amino acids. CDR1 is SGHRS and CDR2 is YFSETQ in the germline V gene. CDR3 residues: CASSFEQGSYNSPLHF. The DNA of the CDR3 is TGCGCCAGCAGCTTTGAACAGGGGAGCTATAATTCACCCCTCCACTTT.

The chain links TRBV19 to TRBJ1-5, with TRBD1 as a possible D gene (6 bases). Germline V gives CDR1 LNHDA, CDR2 SQIVND (reference sequence). This CDR3 spans 15 amino acids. Trimming pared 2 bases from V and 2 bases from J, leaving 10 bases between. DNA for the CDR3: TGTGCCAGTAGTATATGGGGGCTGGGCAATCAGCCCCAGCATTTT. It translates to CASSIWGLGNQPQHF.